One and the same sample provided the 2 T cell receptor beta chains below, sequenced in a study of cytomegalovirus exposure and HLA in healthy donors. Researchers ran the PCR with 60 Vbeta and 13 Jbeta primers. The assay was immunoSEQ multiplex PCR, and TCRdb's table has in-frame clones only and misses some. The sample yields approximately 300,000 clones, approximately 80% seen once. What was sequenced was PBMCs. Source of these receptors: a girl between 2 and 10 years old in good health and CMV-seronegative.

This sequence joins TRBV30 and TRBJ1-1, with 8 nucleotides matching TRBD1. Germline V CDR1 and CDR2: GTSNPN, SVGIG (reference sequence). Trimming took 2 bases from V and 5 from J; bases not matched to a gene: 10. CDR3 size: 15 residues. The CDR3 reads CAWSTPRTGRTEAFF. The CDR3 DNA reads as TGTGCCTGGAGTACCCCCCGGACAGGGAGGACTGAAGCTTTCTTT.

This rearrangement joins TRBV28 to TRBJ2-1, with TRBD1 as a possible D gene (5 bases). V was cut by 4 bases and J by 4 bases, with 8 bases left in between. The CDR3 contains 13 residues. CDR1 is MDHEN, CDR2 SYDVKM, per germline. CDR3 amino acids: CASSYRPYNEQFF. The CDR3 DNA reads as TGTGCCAGCAGTTACAGGCCTTACAATGAGCAGTTCTTC. Full variable domain (missing parts from reference TRBV28 and TRBJ2-1): DVKVTQSSRYLVKRTGEKVFLECVQDMDHENMFWYRQDPGLGLRLIYFSYDVKMKEKGDIPEGYSVSREKKERFSLILESASTNQTSMYLCASSYRPYNEQFFGPGTRLTVL.